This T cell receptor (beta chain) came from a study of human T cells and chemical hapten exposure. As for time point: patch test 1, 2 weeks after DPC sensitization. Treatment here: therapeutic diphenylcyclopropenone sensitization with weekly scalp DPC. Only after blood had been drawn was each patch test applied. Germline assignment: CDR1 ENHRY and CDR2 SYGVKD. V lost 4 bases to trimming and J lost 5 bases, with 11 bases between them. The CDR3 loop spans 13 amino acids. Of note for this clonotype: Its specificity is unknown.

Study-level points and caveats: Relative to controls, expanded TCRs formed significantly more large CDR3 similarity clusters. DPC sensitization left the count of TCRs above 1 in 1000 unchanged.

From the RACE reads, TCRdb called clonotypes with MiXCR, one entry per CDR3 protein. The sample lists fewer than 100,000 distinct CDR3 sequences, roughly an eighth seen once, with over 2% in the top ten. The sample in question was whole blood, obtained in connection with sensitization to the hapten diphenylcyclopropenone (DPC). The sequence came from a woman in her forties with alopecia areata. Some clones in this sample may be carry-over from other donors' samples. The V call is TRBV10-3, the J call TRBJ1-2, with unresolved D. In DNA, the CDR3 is TGTGCCATCAGTGGGATGGCGGAATATGGCTACACCTTC. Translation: CAISGMAEYGYTF.